These T cell receptor beta chains were read from a single sample in a study of blood T cell repertoires in COVID-19. Profiling relied on immunoSEQ multiplex PCR, and the TCRdb table lists in-frame clones only, not all of them. Of fewer than 400,000 clones in the sample, 85% were seen once. The specimen was PBMCs or T cells enriched from blood (not recorded which). The receptors derive from a woman in her 30s who had been exposed to COVID-19. The conserved cysteine and the conserved F or W are not part of the CDR3 here.

>TRBV2
ASSREASYEQY
>TRBV28
ASRGGSPYNQPQH
>TRBV6-1
ASSEEGHYTDTQY
>TRBV7-3
ASSSGHANEQF
>TRBV3-1/TRBV3-2
ASSLDRGDGYT
>TRBV27
ASSGGTVVGNEQF
>TRBV28
ASSLFLTKLTYEQY
>TRBV7-2
ASSLAAANTGELF
>TRBV6-1
ASSDPRTDTEAF
>TRBV18
ASSGTSVEWYTGELF
>TRBV11-2
ASSLGVNYGYT
>TRBV27
ASSPGTRIYSNQPQH
>TRBV27
ASSPQVYSNQPQH
>TRBV20-1
SAIGQYGYT
>TRBV6-5
ASRGVEGEKLF
>TRBV28
ASSLRSNQPQH
>TRBV11-2
ASSPGTGDTQY
>TRBV5-1
ASRVDPKETYGYT
>TRBV10-3
AIGVGQGYGYT
>TRBV5-1
ASGKSGNSYEQY
>TRBV28
ASSASGEPAF
>TRBV7-9
ASSLEFGTGDYEQY
>TRBV19
ASSIDRTSGSYEQY
>TRBV30
AWSVYFSGGLTDTQY
>TRBV27
ASSLTGVDRLGGYT
>TRBV3-1/TRBV3-2
ASSNQGNTGELF
>TRBV27
ASSSPGLAGSYEQY
>TRBV4-1
ASSLYGDEQY
>TRBV4-3
ASSQDGPPNGLF
>TRBV18
ASSPSLRQGSTGELF
>TRBV5-1
ASSHRLAGGPGETQY